This T cell receptor (beta chain) is from a study of Ad26.COV2.S vaccination and SARS-CoV-2 variants. Regarding the study as a whole: Spike-specific TCR breadth was greater after Ad26.COV2.S than placebo. With respect to non-spike TCR breadth, vaccine and placebo recipients were similar.

TCRdb keeps only in-frame clones here, not all; method: immunoSEQ multiplex PCR. The sample consists of 380,000 or so clones, 83% of them appearing once. In the case of this clone: Its antigen is undetermined.

The germline V gene encodes CDR1 SGHRS and CDR2 YFSETQ. This CDR3 has 13 residues. The V and J ends lost 4 bases and 8 bases respectively, with 13 bases between them. Treatment indicated: around 19 received Ad26.COV2.S at low or high dose, single or two shots; about 5 received placebo; per-sample allocation not given. Following the first vaccine or placebo injection, samples were taken on day 63. Donation was by an adult aged 18-55 years who was in Boston. The sample in question was peripheral blood, obtained in a trial of Ad26.COV2.S vaccine versus placebo. The chain combines TRBV5-1 with TRBJ2-1, with D unclear. This receptor was identified in a person between 18 and 65 years old who received the Ad26.COV2.S COVID-19 vaccine or a placebo. In nucleotides, the CDR3 is TGCGCCAGCAGCGGGATCCGGGCGCATGAGCAGTTCTTC. This gives the protein CASSGIRAHEQFF.